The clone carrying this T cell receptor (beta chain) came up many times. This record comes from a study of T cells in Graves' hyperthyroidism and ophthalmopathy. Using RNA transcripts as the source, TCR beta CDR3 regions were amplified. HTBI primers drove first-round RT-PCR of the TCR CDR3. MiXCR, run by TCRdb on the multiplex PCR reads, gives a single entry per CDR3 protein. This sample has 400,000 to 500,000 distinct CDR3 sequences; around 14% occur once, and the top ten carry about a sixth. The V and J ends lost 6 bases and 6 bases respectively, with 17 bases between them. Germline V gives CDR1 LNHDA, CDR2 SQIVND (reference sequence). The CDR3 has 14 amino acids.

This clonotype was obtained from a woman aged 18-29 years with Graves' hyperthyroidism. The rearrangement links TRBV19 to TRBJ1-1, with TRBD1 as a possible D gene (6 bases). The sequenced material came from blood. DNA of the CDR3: TGTGCCAGTAGCCCGGGACACCCCGGTGCTGAAGCTTTCTTT. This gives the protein CASSPGHPGAEAFF.